The entry below gives a single TCR beta chain sequence along with its context. These data are taken from a study of technical replicates of blood from a handful of donors. TCRdb keeps only in-frame clones here, not all; method: immunoSEQ multiplex PCR. In the table there are around 100,000 clones, over 95% of which are singletons. The ends were cut back, 5 bases at V and 5 bases at J, with 13 bases in the middle. Germline V CDR1 and CDR2: SGHKS, YYEKEE (reference sequence). There are 13 residues in the CDR3. This sequence joins TRBV5-5 and TRBJ2-5; a possible D gene is TRBD1 (6 bases). The sample consisted of T cells isolated from PBMCs. This TCR was sampled from a human donor in good health. CDR3 coding DNA: TGTGCCAGCAGACCAGGGGATACGGAGACCCAGTACTTC. Its translation is CASRPGDTETQYF. Using reference TRBV5-5 and TRBJ2-5 for the parts outside the CDR3, the full variable domain is DAGVTQSPTHLIKTRGQQVTLRCSPISGHKSVSWYQQVLGQGPQFIFQYYEKEERGRGNFPDRFSARQFPNYSSELNVNALLLGDSALYLCASRPGDTETQYFGPGTRLLVL.